The 17 T cell receptor beta chains below were found in one sample sequenced in a study of shared clonotypes between healthy human individuals. TCRdb keeps only in-frame clones here, not all; method: immunoSEQ multiplex PCR. The sample consists of more than 2,000,000 clones, over 85% of them appearing once. The source material was naive CD4+ T cells from PBMCs. Subset of the sample: CD45RA+ positively selected. These receptors were collected from a man aged 18-30 years in good health. Some clones in this sample may be carry-over from other donors' samples.

The chain uses TRBV7-2 and TRBJ2-1; D gene ambiguous. CDR1 SGHTA and CDR2 FQGNSA come from the germline V gene. The CDR3 is 17 amino acids. V was clipped by 5 bases and J by 3 bases, with 20 bases between them. The CDR3 sequence: CASSPTPAYPNYNEQFF. The CDR3 nucleotides read TGTGCCAGCAGCCCCACGCCTGCATATCCAAACTACAATGAGCAGTTCTTC.

The chain links TRBV6-6 to TRBJ2-1, with 9 bases that match TRBD2. The germline V gene has CDR1 MNHNY and CDR2 SVGAGI (reference sequence). The CDR3 sequence is 15 residues long. V gave up 6 bases and J gave up 4 bases; unmatched junction bases: 7. CDR3 amino acids: CASRTTSGPYNEQFF. CDR3 bases: TGTGCCAGCAGGACGACTAGCGGTCCTTACAATGAGCAGTTCTTC.

This clone was seen a single time. Other DNA sequences in the sample encode the same CDR3. The genes are TRBV10-3 and TRBJ1-1; 7 bases match TRBD1. Germline CDR1 is ENHRY and CDR2 is SYGVKD. The CDR3 runs 12 residues. J lost 5 bases, V lost 9 bases, and 6 bases had no gene match. The CDR3 DNA reads TGTGCCATAAGACAGGGTCCGACTGAAGCTTTCTTT. Translated, it gives CAIRQGPTEAFF.

The genes are TRBV5-1 and TRBJ2-2; tentatively, D is TRBD2 (7 bases). Germline V gene data show CDR1 as SGHRS and CDR2 as YFSETQ. The V end was cut by 4 bases, the J end by 4 bases, with 11 bases between. The CDR3 covers 14 residues. The CDR3 bases are TGCGCCAGCAGCAAGGGAGGGGGCACCGGGGAGCTGTTTTTT. Translating it yields CASSKGGGTGELFF.

Note on this clone: The junction departs from the called germline gene at one end, perhaps through a read error. This rearrangement joins TRBV28 to TRBJ1-4, with no clear D. The germline V gene encodes CDR1 MDHEN and CDR2 SYDVKM. The CDR3 covers 15 residues. CDR3 region: CASSLGSKAKEKLFF. DNA of the CDR3: TGTGCCAGCAGTTTAGGTAGTAAGGCTAAGGAAAAACTGTTTTTT.

The chain recombines TRBV18 with TRBJ1-1; D might be TRBD1 (6 bases). Trimming took off 2 bases at V and 3 bases at J, with 19 bases between the two ends. The CDR3 runs to 17 residues. Germline V CDR1 and CDR2: KGHSH, LQKENI. The chain's CDR3 is CASSPSDRPQSDTEAFF. For the CDR3, the DNA is TGTGCCAGCTCACCATCTGACAGGCCCCAGTCGGACACTGAAGCTTTCTTT.

V gene TRBV6-5 combines with J gene TRBJ2-5; D not resolved. The V and J ends lost 2 bases and 4 bases respectively, with 11 bases between them. CDR3 length: 14 amino acids. CDR1 and CDR2 from the germline V gene are MNHEY and SVGAGI. In DNA form, the CDR3 reads TGTGCCAGCAGTTACCGACTTTGGGGAGAGACCCAGTACTTC. Translation gives CASSYRLWGETQYF.

The chain is built from TRBV6-1 and TRBJ2-1; D is possibly TRBD2 (6 bases). Germline values: CDR1 MNHNS, CDR2 SASEGT. The CDR3 is 16 amino acids. V lost 3 bases, J lost 4 bases, and 16 bases lay in between. CDR3 sequence (DNA): TGTGCCAGCAGTGAGGACACCCACGGGAGTTACAATGAGCAGTTCTTC. Translating gives CASSEDTHGSYNEQFF.

This clone has only a few counts. The gene calls are TRBV28 and TRBJ1-5, with D possibly matching TRBD1 (6 bases). Germline V gene sequence: CDR1 MDHEN, CDR2 SYDVKM. Trimming cost V 7 bases and J 2 bases, with 15 bases left between them. This CDR3 has 15 amino acids. DNA for the CDR3: TGTGCCAGCATTTGGGGGCAGGGAGGCAATCAGCCCCAGCATTTT. Protein sequence: CASIWGQGGNQPQHF.

This clone showed up just a few times. The V and J genes are TRBV6-4 and TRBJ1-5; D gene uncertain. Trimming removed 7 bases from V and 0 bases from J, with 16 bases in between. This CDR3 spans 16 amino acids. Looked up from germline, CDR1 is MRHNA and CDR2 is SNTAGT. The CDR3 bases are TGTGCCAGCAATCGCTTGGAGGAGCCTAGCAATCAGCCCCAGCATTTT. This sequence encodes CASNRLEEPSNQPQHF.

The CDR3 nucleotides are TGCGCCAGCAGGAAGGGGCCGGGGAACTACGAGCAGTACTTC. As protein: CASRKGPGNYEQYF. The rearrangement uses TRBV10-2 and TRBJ2-7; D is possibly TRBD1 or TRBD2 (5 bases each). CDR3 size: 14 residues. Trimming took off 6 bases at V and 3 bases at J, with 15 bases between the two ends. Per germline, CDR1 WSHSY and CDR2 SAAADI.

V gene TRBV7-7 combines with J gene TRBJ2-1, with D unclear. Germline CDR1 and CDR2: SSHAT and FNYEAQ (reference sequence). V dropped 1 base and J dropped 5 bases, with 9 bases sitting between them. The CDR3 runs to 14 residues. CDR3 residues: CASSLGRGNNEQFF. The CDR3 DNA sequence: TGTGCCAGCAGCTTAGGACGCGGCAACAATGAGCAGTTCTTC.

The CDR3 spells CASSPRSPTGNTIYF. CDR3 DNA: TGTGCCAGCAGTCCCCGATCCCCGACTGGAAACACCATATATTTT. The rearrangement joins TRBV9 to TRBJ1-3; no firm D call. Germline V CDR1 and CDR2: SGDLS, YYNGEE. This CDR3 contains 15 residues. The V end lost 5 bases, the J end lost 2 bases, and 14 bases lay between the germline ends.

The chain employs TRBV19 and TRBJ2-3, with a weak D call TRBD2 (5 bases). The CDR3 runs 15 residues. V was cut by 3 bases and J by 0 bases, with 10 bases left in between. Germline CDR1 reads LNHDA; CDR2 reads SQIVND (reference sequence). CDR3 sequence (DNA): TGTGCCAGTAGTATGATGGCGGGTAGCACAGATACGCAGTATTTT. Encoded protein: CASSMMAGSTDTQYF.

The V call is TRBV10-3, the J call TRBJ1-3; D remains unclear. The germline V gene has CDR1 ENHRY and CDR2 SYGVKD. The CDR3 runs 13 residues. The ends were cut back, 4 bases at V and 0 bases at J, with 4 bases in the middle. The chain's CDR3 is CAISALSGNTIYF. Here the CDR3 DNA reads TGTGCCATCAGTGCCCTCTCTGGAAACACCATATATTTT.

The sample holds a few counts of this clone. This chain connects TRBV19 to TRBJ1-5; weak D call: TRBD1 (5 bases). The V end was cut by 5 bases, the J end by 2 bases, with 13 bases between. The V gene's germline CDR1 is LNHDA and CDR2 SQIVND (reference sequence). There are 15 residues in the CDR3. As DNA, the CDR3 is TGTGCCAGTAGTCTGGGCGGGGCGGGCAATCAGCCCCAGCATTTT. Its protein is CASSLGGAGNQPQHF.

Here the CDR3 DNA reads TGCGCCAGCAGCCAAGAAAAAGGCAGGACAGGGGATTATCTCTATGGCTACACCTTC. Protein: CASSQEKGRTGDYLYGYTF. The chain couples TRBV4-3 to TRBJ1-2; 9 nucleotides agree with TRBD1. This CDR3 comprises 19 residues. After removal of 0 bases from V and 4 bases from J, the junction contained 15 bases not matched to a gene. CDR1 and CDR2 (germline): LGHNA, YSLEER.